The entry that follows covers one T cell receptor beta chain sequence. This sample is drawn from a study of T cell changes during pregnancy in multiple sclerosis. The assay was immunoSEQ multiplex PCR, and TCRdb's table has in-frame clones only and misses some. The repertoire holds around 60,000 clones, with 80% to 95% as singletons. This CDR3 is 15 amino acids long. Germline V gene sequence: CDR1 SGHRS, CDR2 YFSETQ. The V end was cut by 0 bases, the J end by 1 base, with 8 bases between. The source is a female donor in good health, enrolled as a control in a pregnancy study. This material consisted of peripheral blood, taken in the second trimester of pregnancy. This chain uses TRBV5-1 with TRBJ2-1; D possibly corresponds to TRBD2 (5 bases). CDR3 region: CASSLAGVSYNEQFF. The CDR3 DNA reads as TGCGCCAGCAGCTTGGCCGGGGTATCCTACAATGAGCAGTTCTTC.